Below are 30 T cell receptor beta chains sequenced from a single sample in a study of CD4 T cells in relation to SARS-CoV-2 and coronaviruses. Unexposed donor CD4+ T cells date from about 2011-2018, before the COVID-19 pandemic. CD4+ T cells were isolated from the cells after around 11 days of culture. These receptors have no known antigen. Sequencing was performed with immunoSEQ multiplex PCR; in TCRdb, only in-frame clones are kept and a portion is missing. Of 31,000 or so clones detected, about two thirds appear once; the ten largest clones hold 9% to 15%. Sequencing was performed on CD4+ T cells from PBMCs, cultured in vitro. All receptors come from a human donor in good health.

The chain recombines TRBV7-2 with TRBJ2-4, with TRBD2 identical over 11 bases. The CDR3 consists of 14 residues. The J segment lost 11 bases and the V segment lost 3 bases, leaving 6 bases of the junction unmatched. CDR1 and CDR2 (germline): SGHTA, FQGNSA. This CDR3 reads CASSLSSGGAVQYF. CDR3 nucleotides: TGTGCCAGCAGCTTGAGTAGCGGGGGGGCGGTTCAGTACTTC.

The rearrangement links TRBV5-1 to TRBJ1-5, with D perhaps matching TRBD1 (6 bases). This CDR3 contains 13 residues. V shed 7 bases and J shed 6 bases, with 14 bases lying between them. Germline loops: CDR1 SGHRS, CDR2 YFSETQ. CDR3 loop: CASSRDIGQPQHF. In nucleotides, the CDR3 is TGCGCCAGCTCTCGGGACATTGGTCAGCCCCAGCATTTT.

The chain has TRBV6-2 or TRBV6-3 and TRBJ2-3; possibly TRBD2 for D (6 bases). The germline V gene encodes CDR1 MNHEY and CDR2 SVGEGT. The CDR3 runs 15 residues. Trimming removed 2 bases from V and 5 bases from J, with 14 bases in between. CDR3 loop: CASSYGGMEVDTQYF. The DNA of the CDR3 is TGTGCCAGCAGTTACGGCGGGATGGAAGTAGATACGCAGTATTTT.

This clone was detected a few times. This rearrangement joins TRBV7-8 to TRBJ1-5; D gene unclear. This CDR3 spans 13 amino acids. Per the germline V gene, CDR1 is SGHVS and CDR2 is FQNEAQ. Trimming removed 1 base from V and 9 bases from J, with 10 bases in between. This CDR3 reads CASSLGGERPQHF. The CDR3 nucleotides read TGTGCCAGCAGCTTAGGTGGGGAACGGCCCCAGCATTTT.

The chain couples TRBV7-2 to TRBJ2-3, with D unresolved. Between the trimmed V and J ends, which lost 1 base and 2 bases, there was a span of 10 bases. Germline loops: CDR1 SGHTA, CDR2 FQGNSA. The CDR3 spans 15 residues. The CDR3 DNA sequence: TGTGCCAGCAGCTTAGGTTGGACGAACACAGATACGCAGTATTTT. This sequence encodes CASSLGWTNTDTQYF. Based on the CDR3 plus reference TRBV7-2 and TRBJ2-3, the full variable domain is GAGVSQSPSNKVTEKGKDVELRCDPISGHTALYWYRQSLGQGLEFLIYFQGNSAPDKSGLPSDRFSAERTGGSVSTLTIQRTQQEDSAVYLCASSLGWTNTDTQYFGPGTRLTVL.

The chain links TRBV2 to TRBJ1-1; TRBD1 aligns across 8 bases. The J segment lost 5 bases and the V segment lost 5 bases, leaving 10 bases of the junction unmatched. Germline lookup yields CDR1 SNHLY and CDR2 FYNNEI. The CDR3 has 15 amino acids. In DNA form, the CDR3 reads TGTGCCAGCAGTAAAGGACAGGGCGGAAATACTGAAGCTTTCTTT. It encodes CASSKGQGGNTEAFF.

This chain joins TRBV28 and TRBJ2-1; possibly TRBD2 for D (6 bases). The CDR3 loop spans 15 amino acids. Germline CDR1 reads MDHEN; CDR2 reads SYDVKM. V lost 5 bases to trimming and J lost 6 bases, with 17 bases between them. DNA for the CDR3: TGTGCCAGCAGTGGGGGACTGGAACGTTTCAATGAGCAGTTCTTC. Amino acids: CASSGGLERFNEQFF.

The rearrangement links TRBV7-2 to TRBJ1-4; 9 bases map to TRBD1. The CDR3 sequence is 18 residues long. Trimming at V came to 2 bases and at J to 8 bases, leaving 15 bases not matched to a gene. From germline, CDR1 is SGHTA and CDR2 FQGNSA. CDR3 loop: CASSLRGFYRGRGEKLFF. CDR3 nucleotides: TGTGCCAGCAGCTTACGCGGCTTTTACAGGGGGCGAGGGGAAAAACTGTTTTTT.

The chain carries TRBV10-1 and TRBJ2-7; 10 bases are shared with TRBD2. Trimming removed 3 bases from V and 3 bases from J; junction bases left unmatched: 5. The germline CDR1 and CDR2 sequences are WNHNN and SYGVQD (reference sequence). This CDR3 contains 15 residues. As DNA, the CDR3 is TGCGCCAGCAGTGACGAGGCTAGCGGGAGCTACGAGCAGTACTTC. Translated, it gives CASSDEASGSYEQYF.

V and J are TRBV3-1 (or the pseudogene TRBV3-2) and TRBJ2-6, with D tentatively TRBD2 (5 bases). Per the germline V gene, CDR1 is LGHDT and CDR2 is YNNKEL (reference sequence). V lost 4 bases to trimming and J lost 1 base, with 14 bases between them. The CDR3 is 17 amino acids. CDR3 in DNA: TGTGCCAGCAGCCGAGAGAGGAGGTTGTCTGGGGCCAACGTCCTGACTTTC. It encodes CASSRERRLSGANVLTF.

This clone was detected a few times. The chain recombines TRBV3-1 (or the pseudogene TRBV3-2) with TRBJ1-5; 7 bases are shared with TRBD1. Germline values: CDR1 LGHDT, CDR2 YNNKEL (reference sequence). This CDR3 contains 14 residues. V lost 3 bases to trimming and J lost 9 bases; unmatched junction nucleotides: 8. This CDR3 reads CASSQGDSKRPQHF. CDR3 nucleotide sequence: TGTGCCAGCAGCCAGGGGGACAGTAAGCGGCCCCAGCATTTT.

The chain is built from TRBV6-6 and TRBJ1-1; no firm D call. CDR1 MNHNY and CDR2 SVGAGI come from the germline V gene (reference sequence). This CDR3 has 14 amino acids. V lost 5 bases and J 4 bases, leaving 14 bases between the germline ends. The CDR3 is CASSPGGRPTEAFF. The CDR3 DNA reads as TGTGCCAGCAGTCCCGGAGGGCGCCCCACTGAAGCTTTCTTT.

V usage is TRBV7-6 and J usage is TRBJ2-7; 10 bases fit TRBD2. Losses at the gene ends were 3 bases for V and 7 bases for J; bases not matched to a gene: 18. The CDR3 consists of 18 residues. CDR1 is SGHVS, CDR2 FNYEAQ, per germline. CDR3 DNA: TGTGCCAGCAGCTTGGGTCACGGGCTAGCGGGGGCCCAGGGTGAGCAGTACTTC. It yields the protein CASSLGHGLAGAQGEQYF.

The chain couples TRBV5-8 to TRBJ2-7, with D perhaps being TRBD1 or TRBD2 (6 bases each). CDR3 size: 14 residues. The germline V gene has CDR1 SGHTS and CDR2 YDEGEE. V lost 5 bases to trimming and J lost 2 bases, with 14 bases between them. The CDR3 protein is CASRVRGATYEQYF. In DNA form, the CDR3 reads TGTGCCAGCAGGGTGAGGGGGGCCACCTACGAGCAGTACTTC.

The genes are TRBV6-5 and TRBJ1-1, with 7 bases that match TRBD1. Germline V CDR1 and CDR2: MNHEY, SVGAGI. The CDR3 is 13 amino acids. The V and J ends lost 6 bases and 4 bases, in that order; junction bases with no gene match: 5. This chain's CDR3 is CASSKDRVTEAFF. The CDR3 DNA reads TGTGCCAGCAGCAAAGACAGGGTCACTGAAGCTTTCTTT.

The chain uses TRBV9 and TRBJ2-3; possible D gene TRBD2, 6 bases. The germline gives CDR1 SGDLS, CDR2 YYNGEE. The CDR3 runs to 14 residues. V lost 1 base, J lost 4 bases, and 10 bases lay in between. CDR3 nucleotides: TGTGCCAGCAGCGTACTACTAGCCCCAGATACGCAGTATTTT. This codes for CASSVLLAPDTQYF.

This clone turned up a few times. The V gene is TRBV6-1, the J gene TRBJ1-6, with D perhaps TRBD1 (5 bases). V was shortened by 5 bases and J by 8 bases, with 16 bases between the two germline ends. Per germline, CDR1 MNHNS and CDR2 SASEGT. The CDR3 is 15 amino acids. The CDR3 here is CASSTPGGWDSPLHF. CDR3 coding DNA: TGTGCCAGCAGTACCCCGGGGGGGTGGGATTCACCCCTCCACTTT.

The gene calls are TRBV5-4 and TRBJ2-4; 7 nucleotides agree with TRBD1. The J segment lost 6 bases and the V segment lost 4 bases, leaving 7 bases of the junction unmatched. Germline assignment: CDR1 SGHNT and CDR2 YYREEE (reference sequence). CDR3 size: 14 residues. The CDR3 is CASSNGQAPNIQYF. The CDR3 DNA reads as TGTGCCAGCAGCAACGGACAGGCGCCAAACATTCAGTACTTC.

V usage is TRBV7-8 and J usage is TRBJ1-1; D remains ambiguous. The CDR3 sequence is 14 residues long. V lost 0 bases, J lost 6 bases, and 11 bases lay in between. Germline CDR1 SGHVS, CDR2 FQNEAQ. The CDR3 coding sequence is TGTGCCAGCAGCTTAGCTTCCCATTCCGCTGAAGCTTTCTTT. This gives the protein CASSLASHSAEAFF.

The chain carries TRBV6-1 and TRBJ2-7; D remains ambiguous. Germline V CDR1 and CDR2: MNHNS, SASEGT. This CDR3 is 13 amino acids long. The ends were cut back, 2 bases at V and 10 bases at J, with 15 bases in the middle. CDR3 bases: TGTGCCAGCAGTGAAATCAAGGGAACAGAACAGTACTTC. Its translation: CASSEIKGTEQYF.

J is TRBJ1-5 and V is TRBV4-2; D is uncertain. Germline V gene sequence: CDR1 LGHNA, CDR2 YNFKEQ. Trimming took 0 bases from V and 1 from J, leaving 10 bases between them. The CDR3 spans 16 residues. The CDR3 reads CASSQDVMVSNQPQHF. For the CDR3, the DNA is TGTGCCAGCAGCCAAGATGTTATGGTGAGCAATCAGCCCCAGCATTTT.

This clone was found once. The chain employs TRBV3-1 (or the pseudogene TRBV3-2) and TRBJ1-4; maybe TRBD1 (5 bases). V lost 1 base to trimming and J lost 2 bases, with 8 bases between them. The CDR3 totals 15 residues. Germline lookup yields CDR1 LGHDT and CDR2 YNNKEL (reference sequence). The CDR3 nucleotides are TGTGCCAGCAGCCAAGGGCCAGGGACTAATGAAAAACTGTTTTTT. This encodes CASSQGPGTNEKLFF.

This chain uses TRBV9 with TRBJ1-5, with D possibly TRBD1 on 5 matching bases. In germline, CDR1 is SGDLS, CDR2 YYNGEE. V lost 3 bases, J lost 3 bases, and 13 bases lay in between. The CDR3 length is 15 residues. The CDR3 region has the DNA TGTGCCAGCAGCGGACTTTCAGGGAACAATCAGCCCCAGCATTTT. The encoded protein is CASSGLSGNNQPQHF.

This sequence joins TRBV5-6 and TRBJ1-6, with 8 positions matching TRBD1. The CDR3 consists of 16 residues. Germline V gives CDR1 SGHDT, CDR2 YYEEEE. The V segment lost 0 bases and the J segment 8 bases; nucleotides outside the gene matches: 7. As DNA, the CDR3 is TGTGCCAGCAGCTTGGTCGGGCAGGGGGCAGATTCACCCCTCCACTTT. This encodes CASSLVGQGADSPLHF.

V is TRBV29-1 and J is TRBJ1-1, with D possibly TRBD1 on 6 matching bases. Germline CDR1 is SQVTM and CDR2 is ANQGSEA. CDR3 length: 15 amino acids. The V end lost 2 bases, the J end lost 3 bases, and 16 bases lay between the germline ends. CDR3 sequence (DNA): TGCAGCGTTGAACCCCACGGGGGCAGGGACACTGAAGCTTTCTTT. Translated, it gives CSVEPHGGRDTEAFF.

This clone was observed a handful of times. J is TRBJ2-1 and V is TRBV7-2, with 13 bases matching TRBD2. The V segment lost 4 bases and the J segment 8 bases; nucleotides outside the gene matches: 2. In germline, CDR1 is SGHTA, CDR2 FQGNSA. The CDR3 has 14 residues. The DNA for the CDR3 is TGTGCCAGCAGCTGGACTAGCGGGAGACATGAGCAGTTCTTC. It is translated as CASSWTSGRHEQFF.

By share of the sample, this clone is medium-sized (0.01 to 0.1%). This chain joins TRBV5-6 and TRBJ2-2, with 7 bases matching TRBD1. With 4 bases clipped from V and 0 bases from J, the junction kept 9 bases outside the gene matches. CDR1 is SGHDT, CDR2 YYEEEE, per germline. The CDR3 covers 17 residues. CDR3 in DNA: TGTGCCAGCAGCCGAACGGGACAGCCCCCGAACACCGGGGAGCTGTTTTTT. It codes for CASSRTGQPPNTGELFF.

The chain joins TRBV2 to TRBJ1-2; D unresolved. From germline, CDR1 is SNHLY and CDR2 FYNNEI. V lost 2 bases to trimming and J lost 2 bases, with 3 bases between them. The CDR3 is 12 amino acids. The CDR3 nucleotides read TGTGCCAGCAGTGAAAGGAACTATGGCTACACCTTC. It codes for CASSERNYGYTF. Drawing the rest from reference TRBV2 and TRBJ1-2, the complete variable domain is EPEVTQTPSHQVTQMGQEVILRCVPISNHLYFYWYRQILGQKVEFLVSFYNNEISEKSEIFDDQFSVERPDGSNFTLKIRSTKLEDSAMYFCASSERNYGYTFGSGTRLTVV.

This rearrangement joins TRBV10-1 to TRBJ2-3; D gene uncertain. Germline V gene lookup returns CDR1 WNHNN and CDR2 SYGVQD (reference sequence). The CDR3 is made up of 14 amino acids. Trimming left V 1 base short and J 2 bases short, with 7 bases between. The CDR3 DNA is TGCGCCAGCAGTGAGTTCCTTTTCACAGATACGCAGTATTTT. Amino acid sequence: CASSEFLFTDTQYF.

The rearrangement joins TRBV27 to TRBJ2-3; D possibly corresponds to TRBD2 (6 bases). V lost 8 bases to trimming and J lost 0 bases, with 9 bases between them. The CDR3 sequence is 13 residues long. CDR1 is MNHEY and CDR2 is SMNVEV in the germline V gene (reference sequence). This CDR3 reads CASRDFSTDTQYF. CDR3 bases: TGTGCCAGCCGGGACTTCAGCACAGATACGCAGTATTTT.